What follows are 7 T cell receptor beta chains derived from one specimen sequenced in a study of cytomegalovirus exposure and HLA in healthy donors. The PCR had 60 Vbeta and 13 Jbeta primers. Sequenced by immunoSEQ multiplex PCR; TCRdb stores in-frame clones only, minus some. The sample features some 64,000 clones, with 1.5% to 2% in its top ten. Input material: PBMCs. Every receptor here comes from a woman in her twenties or thirties in good health and CMV-seronegative.

CDR3 protein: CASSRGRAGEIYEQYF. The CDR3 nucleotides are TGTGCCAGCAGCCGGGGACGAGCGGGGGAAATCTACGAGCAGTACTTC. V and J are TRBV7-6 and TRBJ2-7; TRBD2 matches 8 bases. The junction had 12 bases not matched to a gene; V was cut back by 5 bases and J by 3 bases. The germline V gene has CDR1 SGHVS and CDR2 FNYEAQ. This CDR3 has 16 residues.

The chain joins TRBV6-5 to TRBJ1-2; D uncertain. The CDR3 contains 14 residues. CDR1 MNHEY and CDR2 SVGAGI come from the germline V gene. V lost 2 bases, J lost 3 bases, and 10 bases lay in between. The CDR3 DNA follows: TGTGCCAGCAGTTACCGACTGTCTTACTATGGCTACACCTTC. Translated, it gives CASSYRLSYYGYTF.

For this clone: A junction boundary mismatches the germline segment, possibly from a read error. CDR3 nucleotide sequence: TGTGCCAGAAGTGCCGCGGGGCCCCAGCATTTT. Its translation: CARSAAGPQHF. The chain joins TRBV25-1 to TRBJ1-5; no reliable D call. Germline V gives CDR1 MGHDK, CDR2 SYGVNS. The CDR3 loop spans 11 amino acids.

The chain recombines TRBV19 with TRBJ2-7; D uncertain. Trimming stripped 3 bases from V and 0 bases from J, with 6 bases between. CDR1 is LNHDA and CDR2 is SQIVND in the germline V gene (reference sequence). There are 13 residues in the CDR3. This chain's CDR3 is CASSIGYSYEQYF. The CDR3 DNA reads TGTGCCAGTAGTATCGGGTACTCCTACGAGCAGTACTTC.

The rearrangement links TRBV29-1 to TRBJ1-2; 8 nucleotides match TRBD1. The CDR3 runs to 14 residues. In germline, CDR1 is SQVTM, CDR2 ANQGSEA. Trimming removed 0 bases from V and 8 bases from J; junction bases left unmatched: 8. The CDR3 loop is CSVEEVQGAKGYTF. The CDR3 nucleotides are TGCAGCGTTGAAGAAGTTCAGGGGGCTAAGGGCTACACCTTC.

This rearrangement joins TRBV10-3 to TRBJ1-2; D remains ambiguous. V dropped 2 bases and J dropped 3 bases, with 7 bases sitting between them. The germline V gene encodes CDR1 ENHRY and CDR2 SYGVKD. This CDR3 region has 13 residues. The CDR3 DNA follows: TGTGCCATCAGTGAGCAGGAACACTATGGCTACACCTTC. Amino acid sequence: CAISEQEHYGYTF.

The rearrangement uses TRBV27 and TRBJ2-7, with a weak D call TRBD1 (5 bases). V lost 5 bases to trimming and J lost 1 base, with 12 bases between them. Germline V gives CDR1 MNHEY, CDR2 SMNVEV (reference sequence). This CDR3 region has 14 residues. CDR3 sequence: CASSPGGASYEQYF. The CDR3 nucleotides are TGTGCCAGCAGTCCGGGTGGGGCATCCTACGAGCAGTACTTC.